This T cell receptor (beta chain) was obtained from a study of early T cells in non-severe SARS-CoV-2 infection (dated by TCRdb to the early 2020s). Some background on the complete study: Bulk RNA from unsorted whole blood was used for TCR sequencing, so alpha and beta chains could not be paired.

This was a case-control study nested in a cohort of healthcare workers in London, UK, who had nasopharyngeal swab PCR tests and blood samples taken every week. Between 23 and 31 March 2020, the week of the UK lockdown, healthcare workers were enrolled and then followed up weekly for as long as 16 weeks. Overall study outcomes, separate from this receptor: VDJdb matching was skewed toward anti-spike CD8 responses and likely underestimated virus-specific expansions, missing private and CD4 specificities.

Library preparation employed 5' RACE. Sequencing took place on a NextSeq 500. In the TCR library protocol, unique molecular identifiers were attached to individual cDNA molecules to correct for PCR bias and sequencing error. TCR alpha and beta chains were both sequenced, and the abundances of alpha and beta sequences in each sample were closely correlated with each other. Regarding the original processing steps: Decombinator V4 was used to perform V gene, J gene and CDR3 annotation of TCR sequences. Expanded TCRs were defined as changing significantly between any two time points under a Poisson model with p below 0.0001. TCR abundances were normalised to the total number of TCRs sequenced per sample and were expressed as counts per million. TRAV1-2 paired with TRAJ12, TRAJ20 or TRAJ33 defined MAIT TCRs, while TRAV10 paired with TRAJ18 defined iNKT TCRs. VDJdb, accessed 1 November 2021, was searched for CMV, EBV and SARS-CoV-2 annotated TCRs, with TCRs annotated for multiple antigens excluded. Through fastp at Q25 and MiXCR, TCRdb rebuilt clones from the public reads, retaining in-frame beta chains. Identical CDR3 protein sequences are pooled into one entry, listed with their most common genes and DNA. TCRdb's processing, not the study's, gives the V and J calls here. Recorded for this sample are 75,000 to 90,000 distinct CDR3 sequences; roughly a tenth of them occurred a single time. The ten largest make up 7% to 9% of the sample.

The sample holds many counts of this clonotype. The antigen it binds to is not known. Qualities for individual bases were not recorded, and no much larger clone is one base off. Trimming leaves V shorter by 7 bases and J shorter by 4 bases, with the junction holding 11 bases beyond the gene matches. The germline V gene (reference sequence) provides CDR1 DFQATT and CDR2 SNEGSKA. Spanning cysteine to phenylalanine, the CDR3 consists of 15 amino acids. The CDR3 DNA has 45 bases and is translated from base 1. The sequencing used whole blood, collected at baseline. The chain is made from TRBV20-1 and TRBJ2-2; 8 nucleotides in the junction match TRBD2. This receptor was taken from an adult who was a healthcare worker with PCR-confirmed SARS-CoV-2 infection or an uninfected control (not recorded which). CDR3 loop: CSVRAGGLTTGELFF. The sequenced DNA is TGCAGTGTTCGGGCGGGAGGCCTCACCACCGGGGAGCTGTTTTTT.